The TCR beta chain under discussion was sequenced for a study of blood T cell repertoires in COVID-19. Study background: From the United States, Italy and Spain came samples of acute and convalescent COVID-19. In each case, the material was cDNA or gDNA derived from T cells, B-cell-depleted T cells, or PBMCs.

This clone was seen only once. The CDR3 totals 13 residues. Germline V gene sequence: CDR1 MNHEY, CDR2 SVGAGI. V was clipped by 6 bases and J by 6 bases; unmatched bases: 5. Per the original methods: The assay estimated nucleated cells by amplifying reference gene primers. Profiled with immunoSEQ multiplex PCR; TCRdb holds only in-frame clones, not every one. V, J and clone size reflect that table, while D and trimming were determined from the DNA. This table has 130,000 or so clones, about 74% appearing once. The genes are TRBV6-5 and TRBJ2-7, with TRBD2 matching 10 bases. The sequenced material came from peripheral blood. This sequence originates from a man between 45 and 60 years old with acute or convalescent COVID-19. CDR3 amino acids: CASRQRGGPEQYF. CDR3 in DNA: TGTGCCAGCAGGCAGCGGGGGGGCCCCGAGCAGTACTTC.